What follows describes a single T cell receptor beta chain. This CDR3 is built from 16 residues. Per germline, CDR1 KGHSH and CDR2 LQKENI. Trimming at V came to 2 bases and at J to 9 bases, leaving 8 bases not matched to a gene. The data were taken from a study of regulatory T cells in long-lasting Graves disease. Time point denoted: newly diagnosed GD, antithyroid drugs for less than 3 months. Following extraction of RNA from PBMCs, that RNA was used to make the TCR library. Sequencing libraries for TCR beta were prepared with iRepertoire HTBI primers and Arm-PCR of CDR3 regions. TCRdb used MiXCR to reprocess the multiplex PCR reads, holding one entry per CDR3 protein. The sample holds fewer than 650,000 distinct CDR3 sequences, 15% to 20% seen once. This same sample was also part of a study on T cells in Graves' hyperthyroidism and ophthalmopathy.

This TCR derives from a woman between 25 and 40 years old with Graves disease. The chain uses TRBV18 and TRBJ1-6, with TRBD1 identical over 9 bases. The sample here was peripheral blood mononuclear cells (PBMCs), taken at new diagnosis, from a patient treated with antithyroid drugs. The CDR3 nucleotides read TGTGCCAGCTCACCAAACCCGGGGACAGGGACTTCACCCCTCCACTTT. Translation gives CASSPNPGTGTSPLHF.